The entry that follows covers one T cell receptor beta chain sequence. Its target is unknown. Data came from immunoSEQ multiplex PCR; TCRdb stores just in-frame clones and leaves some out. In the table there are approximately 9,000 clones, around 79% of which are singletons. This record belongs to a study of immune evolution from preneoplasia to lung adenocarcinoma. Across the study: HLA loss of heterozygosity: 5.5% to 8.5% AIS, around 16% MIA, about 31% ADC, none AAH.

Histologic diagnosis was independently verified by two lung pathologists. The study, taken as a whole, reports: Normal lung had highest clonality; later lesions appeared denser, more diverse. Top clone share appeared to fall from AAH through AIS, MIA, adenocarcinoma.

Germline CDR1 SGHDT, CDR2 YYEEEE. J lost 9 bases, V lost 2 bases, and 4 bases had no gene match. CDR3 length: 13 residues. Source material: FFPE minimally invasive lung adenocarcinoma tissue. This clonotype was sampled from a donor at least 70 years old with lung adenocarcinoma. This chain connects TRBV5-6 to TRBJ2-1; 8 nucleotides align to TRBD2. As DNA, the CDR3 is TGTGCCAGCAGCTTCGCGGGAGGTGGTGAGCAGTTCTTC. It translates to CASSFAGGGEQFF.